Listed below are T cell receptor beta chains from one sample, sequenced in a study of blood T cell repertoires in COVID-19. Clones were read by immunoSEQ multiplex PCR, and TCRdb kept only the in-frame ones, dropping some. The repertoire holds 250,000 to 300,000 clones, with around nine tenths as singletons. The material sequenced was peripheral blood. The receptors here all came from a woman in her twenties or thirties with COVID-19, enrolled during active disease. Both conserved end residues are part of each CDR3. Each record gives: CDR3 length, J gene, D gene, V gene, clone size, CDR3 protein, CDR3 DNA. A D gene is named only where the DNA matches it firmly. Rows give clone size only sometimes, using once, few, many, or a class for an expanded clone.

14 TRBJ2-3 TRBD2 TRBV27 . CASRFSGRADTQYF TGTGCCAGCCGATTCAGCGGGAGGGCAGATACGCAGTATTTT
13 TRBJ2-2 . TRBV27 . CASSPRAVGELFF TGTGCCAGCAGTCCCAGGGCGGTCGGGGAGCTGTTTTTT
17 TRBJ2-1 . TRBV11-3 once CASSLETGEGRGREQFF TGTGCCAGCAGCTTAGAGACGGGAGAGGGGCGAGGACGAGAGCAGTTCTTC
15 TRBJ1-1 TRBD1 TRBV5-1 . CASSQQGTGNTEAFF TGCGCCAGCAGCCAACAGGGGACGGGGAACACTGAAGCTTTCTTT
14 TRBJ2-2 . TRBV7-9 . CASSPFQGTGELFF TGTGCCAGCAGCCCCTTCCAGGGGACCGGGGAGCTGTTTTTT
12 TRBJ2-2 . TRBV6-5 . CASSSTGRFLFF TGTGCCAGCAGTTCTACAGGGCGGTTCCTGTTTTTT
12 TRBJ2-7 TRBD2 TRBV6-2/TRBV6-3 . CASSYAGLAQYF TGTGCCAGCAGTTACGCGGGACTAGCGCAGTACTTC
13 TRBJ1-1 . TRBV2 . CASRETRGAEAFF TGTGCCAGCAGAGAAACCAGGGGCGCTGAAGCTTTCTTT
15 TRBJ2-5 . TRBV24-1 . CATSDPDSPWKTQYF TGTGCCACCAGTGACCCGGACAGCCCCTGGAAGACCCAGTACTTC
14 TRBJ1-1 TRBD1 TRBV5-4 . CASSSGGRNTEAFF TGTGCCAGCAGCTCAGGGGGCAGAAACACTGAAGCTTTCTTT
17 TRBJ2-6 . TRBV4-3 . CASSLDSRFSGANVLTF TGCGCCAGCAGCCTGGACAGCCGTTTCTCTGGGGCCAACGTCCTGACTTTC
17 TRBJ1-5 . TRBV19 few CASSIHQGLPTNQPQHF TGTGCCAGTAGTATTCACCAGGGTCTTCCTACCAATCAGCCCCAGCATTTT
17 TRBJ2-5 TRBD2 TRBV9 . CASSASGRALSEETQYF TGTGCCAGCAGCGCTAGCGGGAGGGCACTGTCGGAAGAGACCCAGTACTTC
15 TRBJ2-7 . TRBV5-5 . CASSGPPGHVNEQYF TGTGCCAGCAGCGGACCTCCGGGACATGTGAACGAGCAGTACTTC
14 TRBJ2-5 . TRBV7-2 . CASSKRRVRETQYF TGTGCCAGCAGCAAGCGACGGGTCCGGGAGACCCAGTACTTC
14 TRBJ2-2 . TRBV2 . CASSWTVNTGELFF TGTGCCAGCAGTTGGACAGTGAACACCGGGGAGCTGTTTTTT
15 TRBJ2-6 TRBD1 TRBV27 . CASHEGGAGANVLTF TGTGCCAGCCATGAAGGGGGCGCTGGGGCCAACGTCCTGACTTTC
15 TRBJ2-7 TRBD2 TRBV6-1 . CASSESSSGRGEQYF TGTGCCAGCAGTGAATCGTCTAGCGGGAGGGGAGAGCAGTACTTC
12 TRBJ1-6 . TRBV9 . CASSVGGSPLHF TGTGCCAGCAGCGTGGGGGGGTCACCCCTCCACTTT
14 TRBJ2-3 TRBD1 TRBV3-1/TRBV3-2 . CASSQGQITDTQYF TGTGCCAGCAGCCAGGGACAGATCACAGATACGCAGTATTTT
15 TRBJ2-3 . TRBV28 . CASSFTGRGGDTQYF TGTGCCAGCAGTTTCACTGGGAGAGGAGGGGATACGCAGTATTTT
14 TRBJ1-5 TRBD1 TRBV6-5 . CASRGQGLNQPQHF TGTGCCAGCAGGGGACAGGGTTTAAATCAGCCCCAGCATTTT
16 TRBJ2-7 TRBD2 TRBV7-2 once CASSPGTSGSRYEQYF TGTGCCAGCAGCCCCGGGACTAGCGGGAGCAGGTACGAGCAGTACTTC
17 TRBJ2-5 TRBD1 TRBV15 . CATSRDISQGAGETQYF TGTGCCACCAGCAGAGATATCTCGCAGGGGGCCGGAGAGACCCAGTACTTC
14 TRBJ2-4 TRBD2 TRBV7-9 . CASSLVTSENIQYF TGTGCCAGCAGCTTAGTGACTAGCGAAAACATTCAGTACTTC
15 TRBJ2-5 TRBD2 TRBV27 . CASSLGAGGGVTQYF TGTGCCAGCAGTTTAGGAGCGGGAGGAGGAGTGACCCAGTACTTC
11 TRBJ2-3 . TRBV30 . CAWSKDSRGYF TGTGCCTGGAGTAAGGACAGCCGCGGGTATTTT
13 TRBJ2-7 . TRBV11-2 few CASSDFSSGTHFF TGTGCCAGCAGCGATTTTTCCTCCGGGACTCACTTCTTC
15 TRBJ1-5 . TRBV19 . CASSRTSNSNQPQHF TGTGCCAGTAGCCGAACTAGTAATAGCAATCAGCCCCAGCATTTT
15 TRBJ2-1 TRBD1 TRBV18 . CASSVGQVARNEQFF TGTGCCAGCTCAGTGGGACAGGTTGCACGCAATGAGCAGTTCTTC
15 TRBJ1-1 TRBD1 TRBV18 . CASSTGTGVGTEAFF TGTGCCAGCTCAACCGGGACAGGGGTAGGCACTGAAGCTTTCTTT
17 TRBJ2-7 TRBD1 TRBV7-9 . CTSSLTPGTVQTYEQYF TGTACCAGCAGCCTCACCCCCGGGACAGTTCAGACCTACGAGCAGTACTTC
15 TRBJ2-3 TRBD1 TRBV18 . CASSPMTGSGDTQYF TGTGCCAGCTCACCCATGACAGGGAGTGGAGATACGCAGTATTTT
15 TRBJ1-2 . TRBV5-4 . CASSLWAGLEYGYTF TGTGCCAGCAGCCTCTGGGCGGGGTTAGAGTATGGCTACACCTTC